This paragraph covers one TCR beta chain sequence. No antigen is known for it. Base qualities are not provided; no much larger clone lies one nucleotide away. The cohort comprised approximately 700 healthy bone marrow donors. All cohort members were sampled while nominally healthy, although unrecorded immune exposures were likely present. The donor tested CMV seronegative and was one of the 352 seronegative cohort members. Each donor provided a peripheral blood sample, and peripheral blood mononuclear cells were used for TCR beta sequencing. Genomic DNA was extracted from the blood cell samples with the Qiagen DNeasy Blood Extraction Kit. Library generation was performed with the immunoSEQ multiplex PCR assay. For the multiplex PCR, a mixture combining 60 forward primers for TCR Vbeta segments and 13 reverse primers for TCR Jbeta segments was used. The CDR3 region of rearranged TCR beta genes was amplified from genomic DNA by a multiplex PCR assay. The amplified TCR beta libraries were sequenced on the Illumina HiSeq System as 87-base-pair reads. Regarding the original processing steps: A later analysis tallied 75 million to 95 million unique TCR beta chains across the 600 to 700 repertoires, and some 10 million of those chains were shared by two or more donors. Raw reads were error-corrected and collapsed into unique sequences by a nearest-neighbor algorithm in which closely related sequences were merged to remove PCR and sequencing errors. To assign V, D and J gene segments, CDR3 sequences were aligned to IMGT reference sequences. For a sequence to be retained, at least a six-nucleotide match to both a V gene segment and a J gene segment was required. A rearrangement counted as productive if the CDR3 had no stop codons and remained in frame with V and J, and every other rearrangement counted as non-productive. Following IMGT convention, CDR3 was defined as the stretch from the second conserved V-encoded cysteine to the conserved J-encoded phenylalanine. In an earlier analysis of more than 550 of the donors, sequences lacking an unambiguous match to a single V gene segment were excluded. An earlier analysis of 450 to 650 of the donors called V segments functional above 56.7% productive rearrangements and segregating when the between-donor standard deviation exceeded 5%. A statistical classification framework was built for diagnosing cytomegalovirus status from the catalog of TCR beta chain sequences. A later analysis assigned V and J genes by comparing TCR nucleotide sequences with IMGT/GENE-DB human TR gene sequences. The TCRdist pipeline was used in a later analysis to assign CDR3 sequences and most-parsimonious VDJ recombination scenarios. A later analysis defined each TCR beta chain by its CDR3 amino acid sequence plus V-gene family, and excluded reads lacking a unique V-gene family. A later analysis removed several hundred highly shared, low-generation-probability nucleotide sequences to deal with suspected cross-contamination and a sequencing artifact. For each public chain, a later analysis derived a clonal expansion index from normalized ranks of inferred template counts within each repertoire. A later analysis computed generation probabilities with a VDJ recombination model fitted to out-of-frame rearrangements, and checked the results against IGoR. A later analysis scored TCR-TCR, TCR-HLA and TCR-CMV co-occurrence with hypergeometric tests, applying a repertoire-size bias correction to TCR pairs. To estimate false discovery rates, a later analysis permuted the HLA or CMV assignments 20 times. In a later analysis, co-occurring TCRs were grouped with DBSCAN, and TCRdist sequence similarity was added when clustering was performed within HLA-allele-positive subsets. Repertoires with fewer than 30,000 or more than 120,000 public chains, plus five repertoires with anomalous nucleotide sharing, were excluded from co-occurrence clustering. TCRdb limited this immuneACCESS table to in-frame rearrangements with V and J called. A share of clones is missing; checked studies link under half to unresolved V genes, and the rest is unexplained. V and J calls and clone size follow that table, whereas D and trimming were derived from the DNA. Present in this sample are some 87,000 clones, approximately 79% of which were seen just once. The biggest ten clones account for around 3% of the sample.

Measured from the cysteine to the phenylalanine, the CDR3 is 16 residues long. The kept DNA is CDR3 alone, 48 bases in frame from the first base. The germline V gene yields SGHRS for CDR1 and YFSETQ for CDR2. After removal of 4 bases from V and 1 base from J, the junction retains 10 bases not matched to a gene. The data are from a study of cytomegalovirus exposure and HLA in healthy donors (dated by TCRdb to between 2016 and 2019). Regarding the research as a whole: According to an earlier analysis of several hundred of the donors, some 180 million T cells yielded 120 million or so unique TCR beta sequences and around 300 Gb of sequence data. HLA typing covered class I and class II loci at four-digit resolution. In a later genetic analysis, genome-wide SNP genotypes for about three fifths of the roughly 670 donors were used, and that subset was treated as a discovery cohort. Among the roughly 400 genotyped donors, 81% belonged to the genetic ancestry cluster associated with self-reported Caucasian donors. Typing coverage varied by locus: 629-630 donors for A, B, C, DRB1 and DQB1; roughly 560 for DQA1; around 570 for DPA1; 450 to 480 for DPB1. Along with the roughly 610-subject first cohort, a separate validation cohort of over a hundred different subjects was used. Across 398 genotyped donors of the cohort, an average of approximately 240,000 unique TCR beta nucleotide sequences per donor were sequenced, and approximately 17% of those sequences were non-productive. The T cell repertoires of 550 to 850 subjects were profiled by immunosequencing and related to cytomegalovirus serostatus. A later analysis re-analyzed previously published TCR beta repertoires from 600 to 850 donors and added high-resolution HLA genotyping to study TCR occurrence patterns. Every discovery cohort repertoire had been produced on one sequencing platform. Donor age, sex, ethnicity and CMV serostatus were compiled alongside the repertoire data. In an earlier analysis of a few hundred of the donors, high-throughput TCR beta sequencing was used to judge whether each TCR beta V gene segment behaved as functional or pseudogenic. An early release that covered roughly 600 HLA-typed donors contained about 300 gigabases of sequencing data and tens of millions of unique TCR sequences. The study aimed to test whether signatures of past pathogen exposure could be identified by cataloging public T cell receptors. Several DR-DQ haplotypes were handled as single units for association and clustering because linkage in the cohort was strong. The later analysis used no new phenotypic data to find candidate immune exposures, relying instead on TCR beta sequences and their occurrence across donors. The study combined high-throughput TCR immunosequencing, statistical association of individual TCRs with disease status, and machine learning to predict cytomegalovirus infection status.

The study at large found these results: Most CMV-associated TCR beta chains appeared to be HLA-restricted in a later analysis, and the HLA associations seemed to be driven largely by CMV exposure. An earlier analysis of roughly 570 of the donors showed that most TCR beta V segments appeared in productive rearrangements either about 87% or about 30% of the time, which broadly matched IMGT annotations. Because counts were too low, about 15 rarely observed V segments, including chromosome 9 orphons, were left out of the earlier analysis of several hundred of the donors. HLA typing was unavailable for some donors at each locus, so association tests used only the typed subset. In this cohort, only TCR beta chains were sequenced, and detectable features were limited by the absence of alpha or paired-chain data. A later analysis associated approximately 17,000 TCR beta sequences with specific HLA alleles at a false discovery rate of 0.05. A cluster of highly shared sequence variants was judged likely to be a technical artifact of the sequencing pipeline. An association between a missense DCLRE1C variant and V-gene and J-gene trimming of TCR beta chains was found in a later genetic analysis and replicated in an independent cohort. The authors suggested that the approach could potentially be generalized to other disease states and immunological phenotypes. The study listed 164 TCR beta chains as associated with cytomegalovirus. According to a later analysis, parvovirus B19, influenza, CMV and Epstein-Barr virus appeared linked to several top co-occurrence clusters. Compared with equally common non-associated chains, HLA-associated TCR beta chains in a later analysis were more clonally expanded and had lower generation probabilities. Across donors, most TCR sequences were observed very rarely, whereas some public TCRs were present in many individuals. CMV serostatus was the only immune exposure information available for the cohort. A later genetic analysis reported fewer N-insertions in productive TCRs among donors in an Asian-associated ancestry cluster than the roughly 670-donor mean. The 87-base-pair reads could not distinguish some IMGT-functional V segments, including TRBV6-2 and TRBV6-3, so those segments were excluded. Linkage disequilibrium might explain the correlated functional status among segregating V segments, but an unknown experimental factor could not be excluded. The classifier was reported to diagnose cytomegalovirus status with high specificity and sensitivity in both the original cohort and the validation cohort. According to a later analysis, TCR association rates differed among HLA loci, with DRB1 alleles showing the most associated TCRs and HLA-C alleles showing the fewest. A few of the identified cytomegalovirus-associated TCR beta chains were confirmed in vitro to be specific for cytomegalovirus antigens. When HLA alleles, especially DR and DQ, strongly co-occurred, attributing TCR associations to individual alleles was difficult. Roughly uniform sequencing depth across donors was assumed in presence/absence analyses, although this assumption may not hold. A further reported finding was that TCR beta sequences accurately predicted the HLA-A and HLA-B alleles for most subjects in the first cohort.

In this chain, TRBV5-1 is recombined with TRBJ1-2; TRBD1 aligns with 7 central bases. This sequence was found in a man aged 30-40 years in good health and CMV-seronegative. Sequencing used PBMCs. CDR3 sequence: CASSLTGSAINYGYTF. The sequenced DNA is TGCGCCAGCAGCCTGACAGGGTCCGCTATTAACTATGGCTACACCTTC.